This TCR beta chain was captured in a study of blood T cell repertoires in COVID-19. For the study at large: There were acute and convalescent COVID-19 samples, and they came from the United States, Italy and Spain. Nucleic acid was either cDNA or gDNA, and it came from T cells, B-cell-depleted T cells, or PBMCs.

In Seattle, patients joined the study during active infection and were tracked longitudinally. Study processing details: Estimation of nucleated cell counts was performed using reference gene primer amplification. Produced via immunoSEQ multiplex PCR; TCRdb's table is partial and in-frame only. V, J and clone size are taken as reported in that table, and D and trimming were inferred from the DNA itself. The sample has 270,000 or so clones, about 90% seen once; the top ten hold roughly 2.2%. The CDR3 extends over 15 amino acids. Trimming cost V 5 bases and J 4 bases, with 17 bases left between them. Germline loops: CDR1 SGHVS, CDR2 FQNEAQ.

This receptor was obtained from a woman between 55 and 75 years old with COVID-19, enrolled during active disease. The V gene is TRBV7-8, the J gene TRBJ1-1; D uncertain. Sequenced sample: peripheral blood. This CDR3 is CASSGREGSGTEAFF. The CDR3, as DNA: TGTGCCAGCAGCGGAAGGGAGGGCTCGGGCACTGAAGCTTTCTTT.